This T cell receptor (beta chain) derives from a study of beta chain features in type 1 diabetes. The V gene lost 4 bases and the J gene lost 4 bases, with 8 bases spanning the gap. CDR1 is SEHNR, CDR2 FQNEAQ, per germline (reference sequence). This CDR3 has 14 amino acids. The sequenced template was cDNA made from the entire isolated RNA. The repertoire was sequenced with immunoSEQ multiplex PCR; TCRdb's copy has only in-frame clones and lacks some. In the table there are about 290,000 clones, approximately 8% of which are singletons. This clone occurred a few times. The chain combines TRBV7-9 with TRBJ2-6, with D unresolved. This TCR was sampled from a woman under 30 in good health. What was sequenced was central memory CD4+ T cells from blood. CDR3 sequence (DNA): TGTGCCAGCAGCTCAGGCTCCGGGGCCAACGTCCTGACTTTC. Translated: CASSSGSGANVLTF.